The 27 T cell receptor beta chains below were found in one sample sequenced in a study of T-cell memory formation after mild COVID-19. TCRdb reprocessed the 5' RACE reads with MiXCR, giving one entry per CDR3 protein. The sample includes roughly 400,000 distinct CDR3 sequences, about 24% of them seen just once. Sequenced material: PBMCs or a T cell subset sorted from them (not recorded which). The receptor source for this set is an adult woman who had mild COVID-19 (a few samples of this study predate the infection). Cell type and time point are not known.

Only a few counts were recorded for this clonotype. This sequence joins TRBV7-8 and TRBJ2-2, with D perhaps matching TRBD1 or TRBD2 (5 bases each). Germline V gene data show CDR1 as SGHVS and CDR2 as FQNEAQ. CDR3 size: 17 residues. V was shortened by 1 base and J by 3 bases, with 15 bases between the two germline ends. Here the CDR3 reads CASSLDDRGADTGELFF. The CDR3 nucleotides read TGTGCCAGCAGCTTAGATGACCGAGGGGCGGACACCGGGGAGCTGTTTTTT.

This clonotype has more than one count but fewer than ten. The V call is TRBV12-3 or TRBV12-4, the J call TRBJ2-2; tentative D call: TRBD2 (5 bases). V shed 6 bases and J shed 1 base, with 12 bases lying between them. The CDR3 spans 15 residues. This CDR3 reads CASSRPGGNTGELFF. The CDR3 DNA reads as TGTGCCAGCAGCCGCCCCGGAGGGAACACCGGGGAGCTGTTTTTT.

The sample holds a few counts of this clonotype. The rearrangement links TRBV13 to TRBJ1-2; 7 bases align to TRBD1. The CDR3 runs to 14 residues. Unmatched junction bases numbered 7, after V lost 4 bases and J lost 5 bases. CDR1 PRHDT and CDR2 FYEKMQ come from the germline V gene (reference sequence). CDR3 DNA: TGTGCCAGCAGCTCGGACAGGTCCCTGTATGGCTACACCTTC. Its protein product is CASSSDRSLYGYTF. The variable domain in full, completed from reference TRBV13 and TRBJ1-2, reads AAGVIQSPRHLIKEKRETATLKCYPIPRHDTVYWYQQGPGQDPQFLISFYEKMQSDKGSIPDRFSAQQFSDYHSELNMSSLELGDSALYFCASSSDRSLYGYTFGSGTRLTVV.

The rearrangement uses TRBV4-2 and TRBJ2-7; TRBD2 is a possible D gene (5 bases). From germline, CDR1 is LGHNA and CDR2 YNFKEQ. The CDR3 runs to 14 residues. Trimming took off 3 bases at V and 5 bases at J, with 14 bases between the two ends. This CDR3 is CASSQPGNPNEQYF. DNA for the CDR3: TGTGCCAGCAGCCAGCCCGGGAATCCAAACGAGCAGTACTTC.

This clonotype was recorded a few times. The chain has TRBV3-1 and TRBJ1-1, with D uncertain. The CDR3 loop spans 14 amino acids. The germline V and J ends were trimmed by 0 bases and 8 bases, with 13 bases remaining between them. Germline CDR1 and CDR2: LGHDT and YNNKEL (reference sequence). The CDR3 DNA follows: TGTGCCAGCAGCCAAGATGATGGATACCTCGAAGCTTTCTTT. Its protein is CASSQDDGYLEAFF.

This clonotype was recorded at least ten times. The V call is TRBV18, the J call TRBJ2-3; D ambiguous. The CDR3 loop spans 13 amino acids. V was shortened by 8 bases and J by 0 bases, with 9 bases between the two germline ends. Looked up from germline, CDR1 is KGHSH and CDR2 is LQKENI. As DNA, the CDR3 is TGTGCCAGCAGCCCCCCTAGCACAGATACGCAGTATTTT. Translation gives CASSPPSTDTQYF.

The genes are TRBV18 and TRBJ1-2; TRBD1 matches 10 bases. The CDR3 contains 16 residues. The ends lost 3 bases at V and 1 base at J; junction bases unmatched: 5. CDR1 and CDR2 from the germline V gene are KGHSH and LQKENI. CDR3: CASSPYGTGVNYGYTF. In DNA, the CDR3 is TGTGCCAGCTCACCTTACGGGACAGGGGTTAACTATGGCTACACCTTC.

V usage is TRBV7-2 and J usage is TRBJ1-4; TRBD1 might be the D (6 bases). The CDR3 sequence is 15 residues long. Trimming stripped 1 base from V and 5 bases from J, with 11 bases between. CDR1 is SGHTA and CDR2 is FQGNSA in the germline V gene. The CDR3 reads CASSLVRGTNEKLFF. The CDR3 bases are TGTGCCAGCAGCTTAGTCAGGGGAACAAATGAAAAACTGTTTTTT.

V gene TRBV5-1 combines with J gene TRBJ2-3, with TRBD2 matching over 11 bases. This CDR3 has 16 amino acids. The V segment lost 6 bases and the J segment 2 bases; nucleotides outside the gene matches: 8. Per germline, CDR1 SGHRS and CDR2 YFSETQ. CDR3 sequence (DNA): TGCGCCAGCACCCAGCAGACTAGCGGGGCCACAGATACGCAGTATTTT. This gives the protein CASTQQTSGATDTQYF.

The chain carries TRBV24-1 and TRBJ2-1, with 9 nucleotides matching TRBD2. After removal of 3 bases from V and 8 bases from J, the junction contained 10 bases not matched to a gene. CDR1 is KGHDR and CDR2 is SFDVKD in the germline V gene. The CDR3 runs to 16 residues. The CDR3 nucleotides are TGTGCCACCAGTGATCCGCTAGCGGGAAGGGGCTATGAGCAGTTCTTC. Translated: CATSDPLAGRGYEQFF.

The J gene is TRBJ1-6, the V gene TRBV2; D is undetermined. The germline V and J ends were trimmed by 3 bases and 9 bases, with 6 bases remaining between them. The germline V gene has CDR1 SNHLY and CDR2 FYNNEI. The CDR3 sequence is 12 residues long. The CDR3 DNA reads TGTGCCAGCAGTGACATGATTTCACCCCTCCACTTT. This translates into CASSDMISPLHF.

In its sample, this clonotype was seen a few times. The DNA for the CDR3 is TGTGCCAGCAGCTTAGCCCGGACAAGCACCAAGAATCAGGAGCTGTTTTTT. Protein: CASSLARTSTKNQELFF. V is TRBV7-8 and J is TRBJ2-2; D possibly corresponds to TRBD1 (5 bases). V was pared by 0 bases and J by 10 bases, with 21 bases between. CDR3 length: 17 amino acids. Germline CDR1 and CDR2: SGHVS and FQNEAQ.

V gene TRBV19 combines with J gene TRBJ1-2, with D possibly TRBD1 on 5 matching bases. The V gene's germline CDR1 is LNHDA and CDR2 SQIVND (reference sequence). Deletions cut 5 bases from V and 8 bases from J, with 18 bases between. The CDR3 spans 14 residues. CDR3 nucleotide sequence: TGTGCCAGTAGTCCCGGGACCTCGGGAGGCGGCTACACCTTC. As protein: CASSPGTSGGGYTF.

The rearrangement joins TRBV4-1 to TRBJ2-3; unclear D gene. The CDR3 is 15 residues long. V lost 4 bases to trimming and J lost 1 base, with 12 bases between them. From germline, CDR1 is MGHRA and CDR2 YSYEKL. The CDR3 sequence is CASSPGITRTDTQYF. In nucleotides, the CDR3 is TGCGCCAGCAGCCCTGGGATTACCCGCACAGATACGCAGTATTTT.

The V gene is TRBV12-3 or TRBV12-4, the J gene TRBJ1-6; no clear D. Trimming removed 5 bases from V and 11 bases from J, with 13 bases in between. This CDR3 region has 13 residues. DNA for the CDR3: TGTGCCAGCAGTAACGAGGGAGGGACACCCCTCCACTTT. Its translation is CASSNEGGTPLHF.

The chain couples TRBV6-2 or TRBV6-3 to TRBJ1-1, with a weak D call TRBD1 (5 bases). Germline CDR1 reads MNHEY; CDR2 reads SVGEGT. The CDR3 has 13 amino acids. With 10 bases removed from V and 4 bases from J, the gap between germline ends came to 16 bases. The CDR3 here is CATPKGYSTEAFF. Written as DNA, the CDR3 is TGTGCCACCCCTAAGGGGTACAGCACTGAAGCTTTCTTT.

Notes on this clonotype: Sequence at one end of the junction differs from germline and may be a read error. This sequence joins TRBV5-5 and TRBJ2-1; a possible D gene is TRBD2 (5 bases). This CDR3 region has 14 residues. Germline V gene data show CDR1 as SGHKS and CDR2 as YYEKEE (reference sequence). As DNA, the CDR3 is TGTGCCAGCAGCCCCCGGTGGGCGGGTGCCCCTCCAATCTTC. Its translation is CASSPRWAGAPPIF.

V gene TRBV20-1 combines with J gene TRBJ2-3; 10 bases map to TRBD2. CDR3 length: 15 residues. The germline V gene has CDR1 DFQATT and CDR2 SNEGSKA (reference sequence). V gave up 4 bases and J gave up 2 bases; unmatched junction bases: 6. The CDR3 here is CSATSGGYDTDTQYF. The CDR3 DNA reads as TGCAGTGCTACTAGCGGGGGATATGACACAGATACGCAGTATTTT.

This clonotype appeared a few times. The gene calls are TRBV6-2 or TRBV6-3 and TRBJ2-5, with TRBD2 matching 7 bases. Looked up from germline, CDR1 is MNHEY and CDR2 is SVGEGT. This CDR3 comprises 13 residues. Unmatched junction bases numbered 7, after V lost 4 bases and J lost 8 bases. The CDR3 nucleotides are TGTGCCAGCAGTTCCACGGGACTAACAACCCAGTACTTC. Its protein product is CASSSTGLTTQYF.

This clonotype was seen more than once but under ten times. The genes are TRBV4-3 and TRBJ2-7; D unclear. Trimming took off 0 bases at V and 3 bases at J, with 18 bases between the two ends. Germline CDR1 and CDR2: LGHNA and YSLEER. This CDR3 comprises 17 residues. The CDR3, as DNA: TGCGCCAGCAGCCAAGACGCGTCGGCAACCAGGATCTACGAGCAGTACTTC. Its translation is CASSQDASATRIYEQYF.

This clonotype came up a few times. The chain joins TRBV3-1 to TRBJ1-2, with D hard to call. Germline V gene sequence: CDR1 LGHDT, CDR2 YNNKEL (reference sequence). The CDR3 runs 14 residues. Trimming removed 3 bases from V and 9 bases from J, with 17 bases in between. The CDR3: CASSHQSVLSSYTF. DNA of the CDR3: TGTGCCAGCAGCCATCAATCCGTCTTGTCGAGCTACACCTTC.

In DNA, the CDR3 is TGTGCCAGCAGCGTAGTTGGGGAGACCCAGTACTTC. Its protein product is CASSVVGETQYF. The chain has TRBV9 and TRBJ2-5; D is unresolved. Germline V gene data show CDR1 as SGDLS and CDR2 as YYNGEE. Between the trimmed V and J ends, which lost 0 bases and 5 bases, there was a span of 5 bases. The CDR3 is made up of 12 amino acids.

This clonotype was counted between two and nine times. The chain has TRBV24-1 and TRBJ2-7; 7 nucleotides line up with TRBD1. The V gene end was trimmed by 7 bases and the J gene end by 6 bases; junction bases not matched to a gene: 5. Germline V gene data show CDR1 as KGHDR and CDR2 as SFDVKD. This CDR3 has 12 residues. The CDR3 region is CATSPTGIEQYF. CDR3 DNA sequence: TGTGCCACCAGCCCGACAGGGATCGAGCAGTACTTC.

In its sample, this clonotype was seen a few times. The V call is TRBV18, the J call TRBJ2-7; tentatively, D is TRBD1 (5 bases). Germline assignment: CDR1 KGHSH and CDR2 LQKENI. CDR3 length: 15 amino acids. The V and J ends lost 5 bases and 3 bases respectively, with 17 bases between them. The CDR3 DNA reads as TGTGCCAGCTCATCCCAGGGTTCCCAGGGCTACGAGCAGTACTTC. This gives the protein CASSSQGSQGYEQYF.

This clonotype was counted only a few times. This chain uses TRBV15 with TRBJ2-2, with 9 bases lining up with TRBD2. This CDR3 comprises 17 residues. V lost 5 bases to trimming and J lost 3 bases; unmatched junction nucleotides: 10. Germline CDR1 LNHNV, CDR2 YYDKDF (reference sequence). The CDR3 sequence: CATSVTSGHVDTGELFF. The CDR3 coding sequence is TGTGCCACCAGCGTTACTAGCGGGCACGTGGACACCGGGGAGCTGTTTTTT.

The chain joins TRBV12-3 or TRBV12-4 to TRBJ1-5, with D possibly TRBD1 on 5 matching bases. The ends were cut back, 7 bases at V and 4 bases at J, with 17 bases in the middle. The CDR3 extends over 15 amino acids. CDR3 sequence: CASKADNKGNQPQHF. The CDR3, as DNA: TGTGCCAGCAAGGCGGACAATAAGGGAAATCAGCCCCAGCATTTT.

This chain connects TRBV20-1 to TRBJ2-3, with D possibly TRBD2 on 6 matching bases. Germline V CDR1 and CDR2: DFQATT, SNEGSKA (reference sequence). This CDR3 is 15 amino acids long. Trimming removed 3 bases at V and 1 base at J, with 14 bases between. The CDR3 reads CSASDGSGGTDTQYF. The CDR3 region has the DNA TGCAGTGCTAGCGACGGATCGGGGGGCACAGATACGCAGTATTTT.